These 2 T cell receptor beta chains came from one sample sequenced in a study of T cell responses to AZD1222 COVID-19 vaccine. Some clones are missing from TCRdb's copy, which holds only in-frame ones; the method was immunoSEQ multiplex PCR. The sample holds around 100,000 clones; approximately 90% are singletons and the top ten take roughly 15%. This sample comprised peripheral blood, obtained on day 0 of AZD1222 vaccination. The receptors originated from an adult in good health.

The CDR3, as DNA: TGTGCCAGCAGCGTCATCGGGACCCGAGAGCCCCAGCATTTT. Protein: CASSVIGTREPQHF. This chain uses TRBV6-5 with TRBJ1-5, with a possible D match to TRBD1 (5 bases). The CDR3 totals 14 residues. Germline CDR1 reads MNHEY; CDR2 reads SVGAGI. Trimming stripped 6 bases from V and 8 bases from J, with 17 bases between.

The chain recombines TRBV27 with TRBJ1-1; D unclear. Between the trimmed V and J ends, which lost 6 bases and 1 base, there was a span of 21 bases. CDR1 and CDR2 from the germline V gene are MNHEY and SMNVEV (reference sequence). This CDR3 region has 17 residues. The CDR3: CASRRDRSKNGNTEAFF. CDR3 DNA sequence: TGTGCCAGCAGACGAGACCGCAGTAAAAATGGGAACACTGAAGCTTTCTTT.